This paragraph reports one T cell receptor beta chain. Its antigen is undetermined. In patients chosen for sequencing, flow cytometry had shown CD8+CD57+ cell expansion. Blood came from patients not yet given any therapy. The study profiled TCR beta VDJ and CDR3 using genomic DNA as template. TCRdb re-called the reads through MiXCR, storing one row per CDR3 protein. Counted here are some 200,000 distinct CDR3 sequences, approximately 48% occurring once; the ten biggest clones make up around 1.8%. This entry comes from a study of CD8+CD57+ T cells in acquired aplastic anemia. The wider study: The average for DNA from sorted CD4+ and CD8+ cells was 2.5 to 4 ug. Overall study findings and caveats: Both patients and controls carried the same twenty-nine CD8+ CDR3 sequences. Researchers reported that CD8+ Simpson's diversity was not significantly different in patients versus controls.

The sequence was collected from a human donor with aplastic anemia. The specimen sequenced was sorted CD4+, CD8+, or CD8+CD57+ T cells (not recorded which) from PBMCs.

CDR3 in amino acids: CASSLVASGPTSTDTQYF. CDR3 sequence (DNA): TGTGCCAGCAGTTTAGTAGCAAGTGGACCGACAAGCACAGATACGCAGTATTTT. The chain links TRBV12-3 or TRBV12-4 to TRBJ2-3; D is undetermined. Trimming removed 1 base at V and 0 bases at J, with 17 bases between. The CDR3 extends over 18 amino acids.